The following is a T cell receptor beta chain sequence with its context. Its antigen specificity is not known. Nothing much larger sits one base from this clone, and base qualities are not available. Trimming costs V 3 bases and J 4 bases, and their ends lie 12 bases apart. From the cysteine up to the phenylalanine, the CDR3 has a length of 14 residues. Just CDR3 DNA is preserved here, 42 bases in frame from base 1. Reading the germline V gene gives CDR1 LGHNA and CDR2 YSLEER. The hyperthyroidism patients were 18 to 65 years old and newly diagnosed, with a disease duration of less than 2 months. Patients with other autoimmune diseases, uncontrolled infections, pregnancy or lactation were excluded from the study. Diagnosis was based on clinical symptoms, serum thyroxine, TRAb, thyroid ultrasound and orbital computed tomography. Total RNA was extracted using Trizol reagent, and RNA quality was checked on an Agilent 2100 Bioanalyzer.

For repertoire sequencing, the TCR beta CDR3 regions were amplified from RNA transcripts. The first round of RT-PCR was done with HTBI primers and the Qiagen OneStep RT-PCR kit, and was followed by a second round of multiplex PCR, then size selection and purification. Libraries were sequenced paired-end with 100 bp reads on an Illumina HiSeq2000. As for the authors' bioinformatics: SOAPnuke was used for read processing, and reads with adapters, uncalled bases, a mean Phred below 15, or no exact constant-primer or identifier match were discarded. High-quality paired reads were merged with COPE v1.2.5. Each unique nucleotide sequence was treated as a clonotype, and MiTCR v1.1 was used to align the clonotypes to the IMGT TRB V, D and J references. The analysis was limited to V-J combinations with a frequency above 0.0001, which together covered around 99% of the repertoires. A TCR clonal expansion and chaos score per V-J combination was defined as the ratio of F50 clonal expansion to chaos observed in the TCRdist matrix. Welch's t-statistics and random forest were used to reduce features to 13 V-J combinations, which were fed into a naive Bayes classifier. Thyroid-blood repertoire similarity was quantified with the Morisita-Horn index. TCRdb passed the public sequencing reads through fastp at Q25 and MiXCR, retaining productive beta sequences. Each record represents a unique CDR3 protein, reported with the most common genes and DNA among its rows. What appears here as the V and J calls and clone size reflects TCRdb's work, not the paper's. Within this sample are some 1.1 million distinct CDR3 sequences, with approximately 35% of them counted one time only. The ten largest account for over 8.5% of the sample.

This entry belongs to a study of Graves' ophthalmopathy and Graves' hyperthyroidism (dated by TCRdb to 2017 to 2018). Regarding the research as a whole: Hyperthyroidism was defined as stable when no progression to ophthalmopathy occurred within 18 months of follow-up. The study used TCR beta repertoire signatures to distinguish Graves' ophthalmopathy from Graves' hyperthyroidism and to predict progression to ophthalmopathy. In total, 135 blood samples were TCR-sequenced: 43 ophthalmopathy, some 72 hyperthyroidism and roughly 17 hyperthyroidism-to-ophthalmopathy patients. A discovery set of about 99 patients (about 45 ophthalmopathy, 55 to 65 stable hyperthyroidism) was enrolled to explore V-J signatures distinguishing ophthalmopathy from hyperthyroidism. The independent validation cohort included under 20 hyperthyroidism patients plus 17 patients who later progressed from hyperthyroidism to ophthalmopathy. In over five hyperthyroidism patients, the T-cell repertoires found in thyroid tissue were compared with those found in blood. After sampling, hyperthyroidism patients received methimazole starting at 30 mg daily, and ophthalmopathy patients received high-dose intravenous methylprednisolone.

Findings and caveats that apply to the study as a whole: Ophthalmopathy was separated from stable hyperthyroidism by the 13-signature model with about 88% sensitivity and approximately 84% specificity in cross-validation and with 80%/75% in the test set. Most expanded thyroid clonotypes with frequency above 0.001 were also detected in blood, suggesting blood repertoires may reflect the thyroid immune response. In validation, the model predicted ophthalmopathy progression with about 71% sensitivity and around 72% specificity; approximately 12 predicted patients were CT-confirmed with GO in a median of around 6.5 months. Sample size was not predetermined statistically, and investigators were not blinded to group allocation.

The receptor's source is an adult man with Graves' hyperthyroidism. The sequenced sample consisted of peripheral blood or thyroid tissue (not recorded which). The rearrangement joined TRBV4-3 to TRBJ1-1; tentative D gene TRBD1, with 5 bases matching. CDR3 sequence: CASSHRGGVTEAFF. The nucleotide sequence is given as TGCGCCAGCAGCCACCGTGGGGGGGTCACTGAAGCTTTCTTT.